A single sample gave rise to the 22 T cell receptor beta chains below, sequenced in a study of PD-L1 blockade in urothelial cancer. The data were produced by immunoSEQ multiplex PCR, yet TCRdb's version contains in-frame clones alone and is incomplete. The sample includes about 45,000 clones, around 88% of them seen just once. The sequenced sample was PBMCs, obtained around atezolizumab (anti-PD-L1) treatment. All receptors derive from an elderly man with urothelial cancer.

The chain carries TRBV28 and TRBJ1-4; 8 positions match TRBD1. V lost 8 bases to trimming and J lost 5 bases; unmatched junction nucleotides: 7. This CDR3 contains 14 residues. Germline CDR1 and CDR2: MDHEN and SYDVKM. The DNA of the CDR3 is TGTGCCAGCGGGATGACAGGGGACAATGAAAAACTGTTTTTT. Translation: CASGMTGDNEKLFF.

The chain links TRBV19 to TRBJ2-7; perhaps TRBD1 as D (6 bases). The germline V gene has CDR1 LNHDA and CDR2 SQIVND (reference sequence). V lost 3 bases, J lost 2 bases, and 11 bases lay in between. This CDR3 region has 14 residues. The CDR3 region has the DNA TGTGCCAGTAGTATCCCCGGACAGACCTACGAGCAGTACTTC. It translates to CASSIPGQTYEQYF.

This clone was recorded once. This CDR3 is CASSQRNPSSYNEQFF. CDR3 nucleotides: TGTGCCAGCAGTCAACGGAATCCTAGCTCCTACAATGAGCAGTTCTTC. The chain couples TRBV6-6 to TRBJ2-1; D remains ambiguous. Deletions cut 5 bases from V and 0 bases from J, with 14 bases between. CDR3 length equals 16 residues. In germline, CDR1 is MNHNY, CDR2 SVGAGI (reference sequence).

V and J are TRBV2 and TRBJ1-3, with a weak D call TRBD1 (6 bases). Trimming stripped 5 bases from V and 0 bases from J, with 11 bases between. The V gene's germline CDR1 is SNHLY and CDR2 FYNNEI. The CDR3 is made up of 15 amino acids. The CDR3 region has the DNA TGTGCCAGCAGTCTTCGACAGGCCTCTGGAAACACCATATATTTT. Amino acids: CASSLRQASGNTIYF.

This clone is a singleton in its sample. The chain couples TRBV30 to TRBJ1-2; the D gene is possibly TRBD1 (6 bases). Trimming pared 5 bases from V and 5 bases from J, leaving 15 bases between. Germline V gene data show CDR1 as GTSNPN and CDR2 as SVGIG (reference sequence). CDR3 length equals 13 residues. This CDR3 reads CAWGRGSLYGYTF. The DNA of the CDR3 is TGTGCCTGGGGCAGGGGATCATTGTATGGCTACACCTTC.

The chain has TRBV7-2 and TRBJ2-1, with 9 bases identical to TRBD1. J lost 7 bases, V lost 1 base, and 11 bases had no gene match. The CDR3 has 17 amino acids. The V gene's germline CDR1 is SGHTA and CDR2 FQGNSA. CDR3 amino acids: CASSLDHLGQGLNEQFF. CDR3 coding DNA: TGTGCCAGCAGCTTAGATCATCTGGGACAGGGTTTAAATGAGCAGTTCTTC.

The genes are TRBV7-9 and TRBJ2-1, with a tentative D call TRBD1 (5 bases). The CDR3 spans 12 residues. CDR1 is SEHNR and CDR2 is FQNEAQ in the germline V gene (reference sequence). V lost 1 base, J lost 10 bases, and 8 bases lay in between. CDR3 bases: TGTGCCAGCAGCTTAGGGTGGGGCGAGCAGTTCTTC. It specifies CASSLGWGEQFF.

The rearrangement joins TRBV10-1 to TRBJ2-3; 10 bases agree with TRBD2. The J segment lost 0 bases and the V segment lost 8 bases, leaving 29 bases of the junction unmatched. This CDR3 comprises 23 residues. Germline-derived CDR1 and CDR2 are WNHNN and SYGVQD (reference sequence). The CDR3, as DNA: TGCGCCAGCCCGGGGCCGGGACTAGCGTTGTTACCGAACATTGGGACTAGCACAGATACGCAGTATTTT. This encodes CASPGPGLALLPNIGTSTDTQYF.

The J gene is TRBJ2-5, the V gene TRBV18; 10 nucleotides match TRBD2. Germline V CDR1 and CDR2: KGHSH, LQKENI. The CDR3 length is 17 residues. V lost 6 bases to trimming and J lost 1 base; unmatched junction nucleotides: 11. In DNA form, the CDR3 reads TGTGCCAGCTCCCCCATCCCTAGCGGGGGAGGCCAAGAGACCCAGTACTTC. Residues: CASSPIPSGGGQETQYF.

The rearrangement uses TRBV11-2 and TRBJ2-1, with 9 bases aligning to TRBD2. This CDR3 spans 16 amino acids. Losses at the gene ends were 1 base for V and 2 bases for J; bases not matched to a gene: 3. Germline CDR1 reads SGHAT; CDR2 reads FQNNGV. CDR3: CASSLGPSGTYNEQFF. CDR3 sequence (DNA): TGTGCCAGCAGCTTAGGGCCTAGCGGGACCTACAATGAGCAGTTCTTC. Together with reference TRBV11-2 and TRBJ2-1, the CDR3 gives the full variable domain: EAGVAQSPRYKIIEKRQSVAFWCNPISGHATLYWYQQILGQGPKLLIQFQNNGVVDDSQLPKDRFSAERLKGVDSTLKIQPAKLEDSAVYLCASSLGPSGTYNEQFFGPGTRLTVL.

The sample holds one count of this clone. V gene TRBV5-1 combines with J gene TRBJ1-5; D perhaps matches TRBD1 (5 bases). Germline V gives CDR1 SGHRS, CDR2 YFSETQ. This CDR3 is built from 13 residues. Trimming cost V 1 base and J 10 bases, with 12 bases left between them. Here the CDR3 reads CASSLQTDSPQHF. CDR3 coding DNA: TGCGCCAGCAGCTTGCAGACTGACAGCCCCCAGCATTTT.

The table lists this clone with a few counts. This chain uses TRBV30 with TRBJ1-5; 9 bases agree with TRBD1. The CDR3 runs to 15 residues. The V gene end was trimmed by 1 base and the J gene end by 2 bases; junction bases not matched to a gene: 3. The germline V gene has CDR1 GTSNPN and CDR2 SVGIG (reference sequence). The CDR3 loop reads CAWSDRGLGNQPQHF. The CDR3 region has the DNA TGTGCCTGGAGTGACAGGGGGCTGGGCAATCAGCCCCAGCATTTT.

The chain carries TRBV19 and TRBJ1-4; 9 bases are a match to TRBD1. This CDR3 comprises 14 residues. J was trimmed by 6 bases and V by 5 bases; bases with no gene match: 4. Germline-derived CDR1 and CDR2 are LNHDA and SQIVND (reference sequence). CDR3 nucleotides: TGTGCCAGTAGTCCGGGACAGGGTTATGAAAAACTGTTTTTT. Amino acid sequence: CASSPGQGYEKLFF.

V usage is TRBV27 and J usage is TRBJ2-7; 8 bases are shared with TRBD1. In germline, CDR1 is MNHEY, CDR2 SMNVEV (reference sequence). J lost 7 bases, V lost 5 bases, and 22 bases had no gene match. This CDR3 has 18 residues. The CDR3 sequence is CASSRPGQAFSYGKEQYF. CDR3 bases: TGTGCCAGCAGTCGACCGGGACAGGCGTTCTCCTACGGTAAAGAGCAGTACTTC.

The CDR3 bases are TGCGCCAGCAGCCAAGAACAGGGGGGAATATCAGGTCTGTTTTTT. This codes for CASSQEQGGISGLFF. The chain couples TRBV4-1 to TRBJ1-4, with 8 bases aligning to TRBD1. The CDR3 sequence is 15 residues long. In germline, CDR1 is MGHRA, CDR2 YSYEKL. After removal of 0 bases from V and 14 bases from J, the junction contained 11 bases not matched to a gene.

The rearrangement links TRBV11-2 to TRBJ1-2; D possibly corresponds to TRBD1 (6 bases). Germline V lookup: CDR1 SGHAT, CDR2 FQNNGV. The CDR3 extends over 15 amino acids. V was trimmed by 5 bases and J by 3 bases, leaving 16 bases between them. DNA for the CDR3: TGTGCCAGCAGCCGAACCGTGGGACATTACTATGGCTACACCTTC. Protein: CASSRTVGHYYGYTF.

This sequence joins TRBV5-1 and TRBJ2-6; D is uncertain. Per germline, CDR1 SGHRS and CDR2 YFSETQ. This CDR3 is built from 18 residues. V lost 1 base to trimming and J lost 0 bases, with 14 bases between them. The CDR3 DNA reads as TGCGCCAGCAGCTTGAGTATGACATCTGCCTCTGGGGCCAACGTCCTGACTTTC. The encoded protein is CASSLSMTSASGANVLTF.

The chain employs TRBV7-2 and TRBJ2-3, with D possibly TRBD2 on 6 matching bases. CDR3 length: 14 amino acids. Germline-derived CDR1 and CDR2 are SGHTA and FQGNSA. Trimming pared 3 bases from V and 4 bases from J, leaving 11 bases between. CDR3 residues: CASSFAGIADTQYF. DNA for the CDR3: TGTGCCAGCAGCTTTGCGGGAATCGCAGATACGCAGTATTTT.

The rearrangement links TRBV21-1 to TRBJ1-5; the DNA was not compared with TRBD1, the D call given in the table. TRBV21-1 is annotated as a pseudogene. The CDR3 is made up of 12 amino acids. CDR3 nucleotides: TGTGCCAGCAGCTCAGGGGGCCAGCCCCAGCATTTT. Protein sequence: CASSSGGQPQHF.

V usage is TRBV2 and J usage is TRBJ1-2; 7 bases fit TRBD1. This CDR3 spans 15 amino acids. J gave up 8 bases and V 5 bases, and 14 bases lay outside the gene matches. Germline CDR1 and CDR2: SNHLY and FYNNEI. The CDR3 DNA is TGTGCCAGCAGTCCAAACAGGGGAAGAGAGGGAGGCTACACCTTC. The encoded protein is CASSPNRGREGGYTF.

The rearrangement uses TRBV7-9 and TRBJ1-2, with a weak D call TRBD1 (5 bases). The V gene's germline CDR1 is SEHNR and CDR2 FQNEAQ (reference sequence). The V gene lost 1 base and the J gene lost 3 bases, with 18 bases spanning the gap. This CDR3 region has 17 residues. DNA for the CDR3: TGTGCCAGCAGCTTAGTTTCGGGGGGGGTTTTTGACTATGGCTACACCTTC. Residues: CASSLVSGGVFDYGYTF.

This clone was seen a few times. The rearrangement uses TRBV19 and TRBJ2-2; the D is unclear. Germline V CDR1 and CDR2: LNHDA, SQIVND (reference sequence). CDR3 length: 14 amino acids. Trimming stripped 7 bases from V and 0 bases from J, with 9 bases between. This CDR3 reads CASKRTTNTGELFF. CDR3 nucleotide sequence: TGTGCCAGTAAACGTACAACGAACACCGGGGAGCTGTTTTTT.